These T cell receptor beta chains were read from a single sample in a study of T-cell reconstitution after alpha-beta-depleted transplantation in children. Each CDR3 protein is one row after TCRdb ran MiXCR on the PCR reads. The sample has about 460,000 distinct CDR3 sequences, 8% to 11% seen once. This specimen consisted of PBMCs, obtained before TCRalphabeta/CD19-depleted stem cell transplant. Receptor source: a child between 2 and 9 years old with inherited bone marrow failure, due to receive a stem cell transplant. Both conserved end residues are part of each CDR3. The D gene is left open where the match is weak. Part of the rows lack a size; the others show once, few, many or a class for expanded clones.

v_call	clone_size	j_call	d_call	cdr3_aa	cdr3_nt
TRBV7-9	few	TRBJ1-4	.	CASSLALGGKLFF	TGTGCCAGCAGCTTAGCGCTAGGAGGAAAACTGTTTTTT
TRBV4-1	many	TRBJ1-4	TRBD1	CASSQDPRTGRLGEKLFF	TGCGCCAGCAGCCAAGATCCTCGGACAGGGAGGTTGGGTGAAAAACTGTTTTTT
TRBV7-2	many	TRBJ2-7	TRBD2	CASSSDSGSFYEQYF	TGTGCCAGCAGCTCCGATAGCGGGAGCTTCTACGAGCAGTACTTC
TRBV4-1	many	TRBJ2-7	.	CASSQSPETGRTYEQYF	TGCGCCAGCAGCCAGTCTCCGGAGACAGGGAGGACCTACGAGCAGTACTTC
TRBV4-1	.	TRBJ1-3	.	CASSQGVAGDSGNTIYF	TGCGCCAGCAGCCAAGGCGTTGCGGGGGACTCTGGAAACACCATATATTTT
TRBV5-4	.	TRBJ2-3	.	CASSANSADTQYF	TGTGCCAGCAGCGCGAACTCGGCAGATACGCAGTATTTT
TRBV7-2	few	TRBJ2-5	.	CASSFSPRLALTQYF	TGTGCCAGCAGCTTTTCCCCGCGGCTCGCACTGACCCAGTACTTC
TRBV5-1	many	TRBJ2-5	.	CASSSTDGGETQYF	TGCGCCAGCAGCTCGACGGACGGCGGGGAGACCCAGTACTTC
TRBV5-1	many	TRBJ2-2	TRBD1	CASSRGQGIVAGELFF	TGCGCCAGCAGCCGAGGACAGGGGATAGTGGCCGGGGAGCTGTTTTTT
TRBV30	.	TRBJ2-7	TRBD1	CAWRVTGGEQYF	TGTGCCTGGAGGGTGACAGGGGGCGAGCAGTACTTC
TRBV10-3	many	TRBJ1-1	.	CAIGGTGIGTEAFF	TGTGCCATCGGTGGGACGGGAATAGGGACTGAAGCTTTCTTT
TRBV20-1	many	TRBJ2-3	.	CSARETRRDTQYF	TGCAGTGCTAGAGAAACCCGGAGAGATACGCAGTATTTT
TRBV7-2	many	TRBJ2-7	TRBD1	CASSFGTGPYEQYF	TGTGCCAGCAGCTTCGGGACAGGGCCCTACGAGCAGTACTTC
TRBV11-2	many	TRBJ2-1	.	CASSFGGLASYNEQFF	TGTGCCAGCAGCTTTGGGGGTTTGGCTTCCTACAATGAGCAGTTCTTC
TRBV5-6	.	TRBJ1-4	.	CASSSGAGAGEKLFF	TGTGCCAGCAGCTCGGGGGCGGGGGCTGGGGAAAAACTGTTTTTT
TRBV10-3	many	TRBJ1-6	.	CAISAQDNSPLHF	TGTGCCATCAGTGCCCAGGATAATTCACCCCTCCACTTT
TRBV5-5	many	TRBJ2-1	.	CASSFRRGDEQFF	TGTGCCAGCAGCTTTAGGCGGGGCGATGAGCAGTTCTTC
TRBV3-1	many	TRBJ2-7	TRBD2	CASSQDLAGVDEQYF	TGTGCCAGCAGCCAAGATCTAGCGGGAGTGGATGAGCAGTACTTC
TRBV5-1	.	TRBJ1-1	.	CASSLDETPGHGARKAFF	TGCGCCAGCAGCTTGGACGAGACACCGGGACACGGAGCGAGGAAAGCTTTCTTT
TRBV15	few	TRBJ2-1	TRBD2	CATSRDRWSSGSTYNEQFF	TGTGCCACCAGCAGAGACAGGTGGTCTAGCGGGAGCACCTACAATGAGCAGTTCTTC
TRBV19	.	TRBJ2-3	.	CASSILSGIGPSTDTQYF	TGTGCCAGTAGTATATTGTCGGGGATAGGCCCTAGCACAGATACGCAGTATTTT
TRBV5-1	many	TRBJ1-6	.	CASSLVPGINSPLHF	TGCGCCAGCAGCTTGGTACCCGGTATTAATTCACCCCTCCACTTT
TRBV2	many	TRBJ1-2	TRBD1	CASRDPGTGYYGYTF	TGTGCCAGCAGAGACCCCGGGACAGGGTACTATGGCTACACCTTC
TRBV28	many	TRBJ2-2	TRBD2	CASTVGGRANTGELFF	TGTGCCAGCACAGTGGGCGGGAGAGCGAACACCGGGGAGCTGTTTTTT
TRBV5-1	.	TRBJ2-7	TRBD1	CASSLGPGQASYEQYF	TGCGCCAGCAGTTTGGGCCCGGGACAGGCCTCCTACGAGCAGTACTTC
TRBV12-3/TRBV12-4	many	TRBJ2-1	.	CASSPEVGYNEQFF	TGTGCCAGCAGCCCTGAGGTCGGGTACAATGAGCAGTTCTTC
TRBV12-3/TRBV12-4	many	TRBJ2-1	TRBD2	CASSVVSGRGGYEQFF	TGTGCCAGCAGTGTTGTGAGCGGGAGGGGCGGCTATGAGCAGTTCTTC